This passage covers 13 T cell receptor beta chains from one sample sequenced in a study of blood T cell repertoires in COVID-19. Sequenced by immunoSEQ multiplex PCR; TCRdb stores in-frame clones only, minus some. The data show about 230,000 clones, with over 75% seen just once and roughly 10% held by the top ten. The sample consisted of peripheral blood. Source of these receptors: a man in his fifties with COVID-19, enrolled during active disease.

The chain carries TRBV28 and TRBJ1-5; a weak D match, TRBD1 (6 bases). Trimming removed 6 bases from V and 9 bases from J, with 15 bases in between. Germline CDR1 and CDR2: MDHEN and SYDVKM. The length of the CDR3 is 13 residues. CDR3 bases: TGTGCCAGCAGCGGTCCAGGGGCTCTGCCCCAGCATTTT. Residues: CASSGPGALPQHF.

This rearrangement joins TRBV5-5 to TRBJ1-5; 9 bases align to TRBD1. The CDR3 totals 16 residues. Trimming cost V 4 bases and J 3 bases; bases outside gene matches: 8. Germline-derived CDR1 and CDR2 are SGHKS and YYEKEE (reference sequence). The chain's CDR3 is CASSRTGQGDNQPQHF. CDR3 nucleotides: TGTGCCAGCAGCCGGACGGGACAGGGCGACAATCAGCCCCAGCATTTT.

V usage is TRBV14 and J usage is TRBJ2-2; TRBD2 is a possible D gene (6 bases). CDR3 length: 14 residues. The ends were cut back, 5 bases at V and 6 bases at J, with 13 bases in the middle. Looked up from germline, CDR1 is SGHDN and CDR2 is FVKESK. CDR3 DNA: TGTGCCAGCAGCAGGGTGAGGGAGGCCGGGGAGCTGTTTTTT. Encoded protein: CASSRVREAGELFF.

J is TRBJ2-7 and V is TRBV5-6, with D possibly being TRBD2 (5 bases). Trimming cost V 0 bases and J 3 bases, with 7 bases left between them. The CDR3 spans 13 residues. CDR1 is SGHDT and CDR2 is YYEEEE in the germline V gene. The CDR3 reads CASSLDGLYEQYF. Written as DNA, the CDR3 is TGTGCCAGCAGCTTGGACGGACTCTACGAGCAGTACTTC.

Written as DNA, the CDR3 is TGTGCCAGCAGTCCCACACAGGGGCCTACCGAAAAACTGTTTTTT. This translates into CASSPTQGPTEKLFF. The chain combines TRBV28 with TRBJ1-4; 7 positions match TRBD1. After removal of 5 bases from V and 8 bases from J, the junction contained 11 bases not matched to a gene. Germline V CDR1 and CDR2: MDHEN, SYDVKM. CDR3 length: 15 residues.

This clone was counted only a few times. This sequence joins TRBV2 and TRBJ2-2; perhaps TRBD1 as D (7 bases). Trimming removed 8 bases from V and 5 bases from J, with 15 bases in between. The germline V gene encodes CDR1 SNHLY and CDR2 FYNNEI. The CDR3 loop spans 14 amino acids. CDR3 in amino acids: CASLEGARTGELFF. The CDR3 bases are TGTGCCAGCCTGGAGGGGGCGCGGACCGGGGAGCTGTTTTTT.

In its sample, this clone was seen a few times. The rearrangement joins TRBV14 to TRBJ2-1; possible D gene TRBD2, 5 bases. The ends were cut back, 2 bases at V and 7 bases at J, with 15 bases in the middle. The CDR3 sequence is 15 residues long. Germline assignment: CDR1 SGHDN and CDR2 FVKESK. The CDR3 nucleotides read TGTGCCAGCAGCCAAAGGGCCCTCGCGGGTAATGAGCAGTTCTTC. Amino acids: CASSQRALAGNEQFF.

For the CDR3, the DNA is TGTGCCAGCAGCCAATCCGGGACAGGGGGCCGGGTGAACACTGAAGCTTTCTTT. This sequence encodes CASSQSGTGGRVNTEAFF. This chain joins TRBV4-2 and TRBJ1-1; 12 bases align to TRBD1. Unmatched junction bases numbered 7, after V lost 2 bases and J lost 0 bases. This CDR3 comprises 18 residues. The germline gives CDR1 LGHNA, CDR2 YNFKEQ.

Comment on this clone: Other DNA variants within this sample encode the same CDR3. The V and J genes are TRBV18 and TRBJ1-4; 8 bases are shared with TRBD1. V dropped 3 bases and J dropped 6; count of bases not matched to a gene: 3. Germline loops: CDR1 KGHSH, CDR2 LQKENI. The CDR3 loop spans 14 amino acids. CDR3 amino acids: CASSPGTGDEKLFF. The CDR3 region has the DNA TGTGCCAGCTCACCCGGGACAGGAGATGAAAAACTGTTTTTT.

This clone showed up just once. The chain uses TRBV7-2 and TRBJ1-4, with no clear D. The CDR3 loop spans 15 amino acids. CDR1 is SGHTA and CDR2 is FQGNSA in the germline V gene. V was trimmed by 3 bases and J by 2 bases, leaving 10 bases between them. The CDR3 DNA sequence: TGTGCCAGCAGCTTGCAGCGGTCCACTAATGAAAAACTGTTTTTT. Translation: CASSLQRSTNEKLFF.

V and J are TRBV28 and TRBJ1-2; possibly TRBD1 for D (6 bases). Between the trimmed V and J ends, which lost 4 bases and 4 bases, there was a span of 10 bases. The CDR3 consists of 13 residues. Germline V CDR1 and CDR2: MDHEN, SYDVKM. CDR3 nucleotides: TGTGCCAGCAGTTCTACAGGGACCTATGGCTACACCTTC. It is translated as CASSSTGTYGYTF.

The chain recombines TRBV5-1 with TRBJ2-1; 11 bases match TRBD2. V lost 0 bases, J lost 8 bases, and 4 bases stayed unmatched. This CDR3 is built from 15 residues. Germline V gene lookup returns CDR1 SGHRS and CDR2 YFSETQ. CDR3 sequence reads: CASSLALAGGDEQFF. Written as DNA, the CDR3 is TGCGCCAGCAGCTTGGCGCTAGCGGGAGGTGATGAGCAGTTCTTC.

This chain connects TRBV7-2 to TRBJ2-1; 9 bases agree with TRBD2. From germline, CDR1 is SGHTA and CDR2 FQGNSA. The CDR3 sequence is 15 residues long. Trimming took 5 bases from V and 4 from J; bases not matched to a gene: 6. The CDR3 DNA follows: TGTGCCAGCAGCCCGGCAGCGGGGGGATACAATGAGCAGTTCTTC. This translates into CASSPAAGGYNEQFF.